This entry describes one T cell receptor (beta chain). Its specificity is not known. This entry is derived from a study of OX40 agonist ivuxolimab in advanced cancers. Study summary: Patients received ivuxolimab, an agonistic anti-OX40 (CD134) antibody. The mean age was roughly 60 years, ranging from roughly 23 to 80, with roughly four fifths of participants male. The eligibility criteria allowed prior anti-PD-1, anti-PD-L1 or anti-CTLA-4 therapy, and under 50% had some. The study's findings and limits: In the 0.1 to 3.0 mg/kg range, CD4+ and CD8+ blood T cells had expanded clonally by week 6.

The CDR3 is 15 amino acids. Trimming shortened V by 1 base and J by 2 bases, and 12 bases separated the two germline ends. From germline, CDR1 is MGHRA and CDR2 YSYEKL. Method: immunoSEQ multiplex PCR; TCRdb's copy keeps in-frame clones and lacks some. The table lists tens of thousands of clones, around 77% of them singletons, with less than 25% in the top ten. V usage is TRBV4-1 and J usage is TRBJ2-7; D call uncertain. The receptor was derived from an adult with an advanced solid tumor such as melanoma, head and neck, liver or kidney cancer. The source was CD4+ or CD8+ T cells sorted from blood, collected in a trial of the OX40 agonist ivuxolimab. The CDR3 loop reads CASSQGIGPAYEQYF. Written as DNA, the CDR3 is TGCGCCAGCAGCCAAGGGATCGGTCCTGCCTACGAGCAGTACTTC.